A single sample is the source of the 28 T cell receptor beta chains below, sequenced in a study of cytomegalovirus exposure and HLA in healthy donors. Vbeta (60) and Jbeta (13) primers were used in the PCR. The data were produced by immunoSEQ multiplex PCR, yet TCRdb's version contains in-frame clones alone and is incomplete. The sample has around 150,000 clones, roughly 80% seen once. Source material: PBMCs. All receptors derive from a girl aged 2 to 9 in good health and CMV-seropositive.

V gene TRBV9 combines with J gene TRBJ1-1; TRBD1 aligns across 8 bases. The CDR3 has 16 residues. Germline values: CDR1 SGDLS, CDR2 YYNGEE. After removal of 3 bases from V and 1 base from J, the junction contained 8 bases not matched to a gene. This CDR3 is CASSAGGQATNTEAFF. The CDR3 bases are TGTGCCAGCAGCGCCGGGGGACAGGCCACGAACACTGAAGCTTTCTTT.

This clone was detected once. The V and J genes are TRBV9 and TRBJ2-3; 7 nucleotides agree with TRBD2. The CDR3 totals 14 residues. V gave up 1 base and J gave up 7 bases; unmatched junction bases: 6. Per germline, CDR1 SGDLS and CDR2 YYNGEE. The CDR3, as DNA: TGTGCCAGCAGCGTAACTCTTAGCGGGTATACGCAGTATTTT. Amino acids: CASSVTLSGYTQYF.

The V call is TRBV5-1, the J call TRBJ1-1; the match to TRBD1 covers 11 bases. Trimming took 5 bases from V and 5 from J; bases not matched to a gene: 2. Germline V CDR1 and CDR2: SGHRS, YFSETQ. The CDR3 is made up of 13 amino acids. The CDR3 sequence: CASRGQGGTEAFF. In DNA, the CDR3 is TGCGCCAGCAGGGGACAGGGGGGGACTGAAGCTTTCTTT.

The chain carries TRBV29-1 and TRBJ2-7; 7 nucleotides line up with TRBD1. In germline, CDR1 is SQVTM, CDR2 ANQGSEA. The V and J ends lost 3 bases and 4 bases, in that order; junction bases with no gene match: 6. There are 13 residues in the CDR3. CDR3 protein: CSVEKGRGYEQYF. CDR3 in DNA: TGCAGCGTTGAGAAGGGCAGGGGGTACGAGCAGTACTTC.

This chain uses TRBV2 with TRBJ2-7; possible D gene TRBD1, 6 bases. The germline V gene has CDR1 SNHLY and CDR2 FYNNEI. This CDR3 has 16 residues. V gave up 0 bases and J gave up 5 bases, with 17 bases separating them. CDR3 in DNA: TGTGCCAGCAGTGAAGCGCGGCAGGGGATTGCCGACGAGCAGTACTTC. This codes for CASSEARQGIADEQYF. Combining the CDR3 with reference TRBV2 and TRBJ2-7 gives the whole variable domain EPEVTQTPSHQVTQMGQEVILRCVPISNHLYFYWYRQILGQKVEFLVSFYNNEISEKSEIFDDQFSVERPDGSNFTLKIRSTKLEDSAMYFCASSEARQGIADEQYFGPGTRLTVT.

The table lists this clone with a count of one. The V call is TRBV30, the J call TRBJ1-1; 11 bases are shared with TRBD1. This CDR3 has 18 amino acids. Germline-derived CDR1 and CDR2 are GTSNPN and SVGIG (reference sequence). V lost 6 bases, J lost 6 bases, and 21 bases stayed unmatched. The CDR3 loop is CACFPKGSGGQGEAEAFF. The CDR3 DNA is TGTGCCTGCTTCCCTAAGGGCTCCGGGGGACAGGGGGAAGCTGAAGCTTTCTTT.

This clone was counted once. This chain links TRBV21-1 with TRBJ2-7; the table assigns TRBD2, which was not confirmed against the DNA. TRBV21-1 is a pseudogene segment. The CDR3 is made up of 12 amino acids. CDR3 protein: CASGSDSYEQYF. DNA for the CDR3: TGTGCCAGCGGGAGCGACTCCTACGAGCAGTACTTC.

This clone was observed a few times. V and J are TRBV6-4 and TRBJ2-2; a weak D match, TRBD1 (6 bases). Germline V gene lookup returns CDR1 MRHNA and CDR2 SNTAGT. This CDR3 region has 14 residues. V was clipped by 4 bases and J by 4 bases, with 10 bases between them. The CDR3 DNA reads as TGTGCCAGCAGTGTTACAGGGCCCACCGGGGAGCTGTTTTTT. Its protein is CASSVTGPTGELFF.

Only one count was recorded for this clone. V and J are TRBV5-4 and TRBJ2-5, with 7 bases lining up with TRBD1. The V gene end was trimmed by 4 bases and the J gene end by 2 bases; junction bases not matched to a gene: 8. CDR1 and CDR2 from the germline V gene are SGHNT and YYREEE (reference sequence). This CDR3 spans 15 amino acids. CDR3 protein: CASSPLGQVQETQYF. CDR3 bases: TGTGCCAGCAGCCCCCTAGGACAGGTTCAAGAGACCCAGTACTTC.

V gene TRBV10-3 combines with J gene TRBJ2-5, with 9 bases that match TRBD2. The trim removed 5 bases at V and 3 bases at J, leaving 4 bases unmatched. Germline V gene data show CDR1 as ENHRY and CDR2 as SYGVKD. The CDR3 runs 14 residues. The CDR3 DNA sequence: TGTGCCATCAGTCTGACTAGCGGAAAAGAGACCCAGTACTTC. It codes for CAISLTSGKETQYF.

The rearrangement links TRBV28 to TRBJ2-7; D is perhaps TRBD2 (6 bases). V shed 8 bases and J shed 0 bases, with 14 bases lying between them. The CDR3 length is 14 residues. In germline, CDR1 is MDHEN, CDR2 SYDVKM. CDR3 region: CASVRDSASYEQYF. The CDR3 DNA is TGTGCCAGCGTCCGGGACTCCGCCTCCTACGAGCAGTACTTC.

Of note for this clone: Germline is not matched at one junction end, which may reflect a read error. The chain joins TRBV5-4 to TRBJ1-4; D is unresolved. Germline V CDR1 and CDR2: SGHNT, YYREEE (reference sequence). This CDR3 region has 14 residues. The CDR3 protein is CASSLARTKEKLFF. The CDR3 DNA reads as TGTGCCAGCAGCTTGGCCCGGACTAAAGAAAAACTGTTTTTT.

The rearrangement links TRBV7-9 to TRBJ2-1, with D possibly being TRBD2 (5 bases). V dropped 5 bases and J dropped 2 bases, with 13 bases sitting between them. Germline V lookup: CDR1 SEHNR, CDR2 FQNEAQ (reference sequence). The CDR3 extends over 15 amino acids. CDR3 in amino acids: CASSRGAETYNEQFF. Written as DNA, the CDR3 is TGTGCCAGCAGCCGCGGAGCGGAGACCTACAATGAGCAGTTCTTC.

The rearrangement uses TRBV5-4 and TRBJ2-7; D remains ambiguous. The ends were cut back, 1 base at V and 9 bases at J, with 5 bases in the middle. The CDR3 is 10 residues long. The germline V gene has CDR1 SGHNT and CDR2 YYREEE (reference sequence). The CDR3 sequence: CASSLPVQYF. The CDR3 nucleotides read TGTGCCAGCAGCTTGCCGGTGCAGTACTTC.

J is TRBJ2-7 and V is TRBV21-1; the D call in the table, TRBD2, was not verified against the DNA. TRBV21-1 is flagged as a pseudogene. The CDR3 extends over 21 amino acids. CDR3 sequence (DNA): TGTGCCAGCAGCAAAGTGGATAGGACTAGCGGGAGTGAGAATGGTGGTTACGAGCAGTACTTC. Encoded protein: CASSKVDRTSGSENGGYEQYF.

The chain recombines TRBV30 with TRBJ2-2; unclear D gene. The germline V gene encodes CDR1 GTSNPN and CDR2 SVGIG (reference sequence). Trimming took off 3 bases at V and 4 bases at J, with 3 bases between the two ends. The CDR3 consists of 11 residues. The CDR3 bases are TGTGCCTGGAGCGTCACCGGGGAGCTGTTTTTT. Amino acids: CAWSVTGELFF.

The rearrangement links TRBV5-1 to TRBJ2-5, with 7 nucleotides matching TRBD2. V trimming: 4 bases; J trimming: 5 bases; junction bases outside the gene matches: 17. This CDR3 is built from 17 residues. Germline V gene data show CDR1 as SGHRS and CDR2 as YFSETQ. In nucleotides, the CDR3 is TGCGCCAGCAGCCCAGGGAGGTCGGGCGGGAGTTGGGAGACCCAGTACTTC. It codes for CASSPGRSGGSWETQYF.

V usage is TRBV2 and J usage is TRBJ2-3; D is perhaps TRBD2 (6 bases). The germline V gene has CDR1 SNHLY and CDR2 FYNNEI. The CDR3 is 14 amino acids. The V and J ends lost 4 bases and 0 bases respectively, with 8 bases between them. The CDR3 here is CASSGGLSTDTQYF. The DNA of the CDR3 is TGTGCCAGCAGTGGGGGACTTAGCACAGATACGCAGTATTTT.

This chain links TRBV25-1 with TRBJ2-1; 12 bases line up with TRBD2. The J segment lost 7 bases and the V segment lost 3 bases, leaving 7 bases of the junction unmatched. Germline CDR1 and CDR2: MGHDK and SYGVNS. The CDR3 extends over 16 amino acids. This CDR3 reads CASSDTTSGSMNEQFF. The CDR3 bases are TGTGCCAGCAGTGACACGACTAGCGGGAGTATGAATGAGCAGTTCTTC.

The rearrangement links TRBV30 to TRBJ2-2; perhaps TRBD2 as D (6 bases). CDR1 and CDR2 from the germline V gene are GTSNPN and SVGIG (reference sequence). The CDR3 is 14 residues long. The V end lost 5 bases, the J end lost 4 bases, and 14 bases lay between the germline ends. The CDR3 nucleotides read TGTGCCTGGTCACCGGGACTTCGCACCGGGGAGCTGTTTTTT. This translates into CAWSPGLRTGELFF.

The chain has TRBV7-9 and TRBJ1-1; 7 positions match TRBD1. Per germline, CDR1 SEHNR and CDR2 FQNEAQ (reference sequence). The CDR3 has 14 amino acids. The trim removed 3 bases at V and 7 bases at J, leaving 8 bases unmatched. The CDR3 is CASSFGTAGLEAFF. Here the CDR3 DNA reads TGTGCCAGCAGCTTTGGGACAGCCGGGCTTGAAGCTTTCTTT.

Worth noting for this clone: At one end, the junction sequence differs from germline, possibly due to a read error. The chain employs TRBV9 and TRBJ1-1; D might be TRBD1 (6 bases). Germline CDR1 is SGDLS and CDR2 is YYNGEE. This CDR3 has 14 residues. The CDR3: CASSGNRENTEALF. The CDR3 region has the DNA TGTGCCAGCAGCGGGAACAGGGAGAACACTGAAGCTCTCTTT.

Details on this clone: Distinct nucleotide sequences in the sample also encode this CDR3. The chain uses TRBV7-9 and TRBJ2-2; D not resolved. V lost 5 bases to trimming and J lost 4 bases, with 14 bases between them. The CDR3 has 15 amino acids. The germline V gene has CDR1 SEHNR and CDR2 FQNEAQ (reference sequence). In nucleotides, the CDR3 is TGTGCCAGCAGCCAAAACCAAGCTCCCACCGGGGAGCTGTTTTTT. Its protein is CASSQNQAPTGELFF.

The chain combines TRBV7-9 with TRBJ2-7; D call uncertain. The germline V gene encodes CDR1 SEHNR and CDR2 FQNEAQ (reference sequence). The V gene lost 3 bases and the J gene lost 3 bases, with 3 bases spanning the gap. This CDR3 contains 11 residues. The CDR3 is CASSFYYEQYF. The CDR3 region has the DNA TGTGCCAGCAGCTTCTACTACGAGCAGTACTTC.

The rearrangement links TRBV9 to TRBJ2-2; no firm D call. Trimming took off 4 bases at V and 3 bases at J, with 16 bases between the two ends. The CDR3 length is 16 residues. Germline V gene sequence: CDR1 SGDLS, CDR2 YYNGEE. The CDR3, as DNA: TGTGCCAGCAGCTCCCGCGCGAGACTCCACACCGGGGAGCTGTTTTTT. Translating it yields CASSSRARLHTGELFF.

V and J are TRBV4-1 and TRBJ2-6; TRBD1 matches 10 bases. Germline loops: CDR1 MGHRA, CDR2 YSYEKL. The CDR3 covers 17 residues. V lost 0 bases, J lost 2 bases, and 1 base stayed unmatched. The CDR3 nucleotides read TGCGCCAGCAGCCAAGAAGGGACAGGGGCTGGGGCCAACGTCCTGACTTTC. Translating gives CASSQEGTGAGANVLTF.

This clone occurred a few times. The chain carries TRBV28 and TRBJ2-7; possible D gene TRBD2, 5 bases. V lost 2 bases to trimming and J lost 3 bases, with 11 bases between them. The CDR3 covers 14 residues. Germline CDR1 and CDR2: MDHEN and SYDVKM. The CDR3 DNA is TGTGCCAGCAGTTTACTCGAGCGGCGCTACGAGCAGTACTTC. It yields the protein CASSLLERRYEQYF.

The J gene is TRBJ1-4, the V gene TRBV5-1; a possible D gene is TRBD1 (5 bases). Looked up from germline, CDR1 is SGHRS and CDR2 is YFSETQ. The length of the CDR3 is 15 residues. The V end lost 4 bases, the J end lost 4 bases, and 14 bases lay between the germline ends. CDR3 loop: CASSPVGGGNEKLFF. The CDR3 nucleotides read TGCGCCAGCAGCCCGGTTGGGGGGGGTAATGAAAAACTGTTTTTT.